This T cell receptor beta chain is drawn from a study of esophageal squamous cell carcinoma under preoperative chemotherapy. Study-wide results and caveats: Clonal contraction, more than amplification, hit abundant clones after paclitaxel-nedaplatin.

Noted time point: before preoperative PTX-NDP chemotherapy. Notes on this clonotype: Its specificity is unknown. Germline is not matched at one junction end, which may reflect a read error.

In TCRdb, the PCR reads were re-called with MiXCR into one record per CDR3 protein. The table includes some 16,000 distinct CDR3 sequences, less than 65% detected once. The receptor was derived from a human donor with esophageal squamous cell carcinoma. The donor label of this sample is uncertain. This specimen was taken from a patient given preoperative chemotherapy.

The chain's CDR3 is CGSAGVGDKNTQYF. CDR3 in DNA: TGTGGCAGCGCGGGCGTGGGAGACAAAAACACTCAGTACTTC. This rearrangement joins TRBV6-1 to TRBJ2-4; tentatively, D is TRBD2 (5 bases). Germline CDR1 MNHNS, CDR2 SASEGT. There are 14 residues in the CDR3.